This T cell receptor (beta chain) was profiled in a study of CD8+CD57+ T cells in acquired aplastic anemia. Patients chosen for sequencing had shown CD8+CD57+ cell expansion by flow cytometry. On this clonotype: Its specificity is not known.

Findings and caveats of the study: Significant differences in CD8+ Simpson's diversity were not observed between patients and controls.

The TCR beta profiling, which covered VDJ combination and CDR3 sequence, was carried out using genomic DNA as the template. TCRdb re-analysed the reads in MiXCR, keeping a single row per CDR3 protein. In the table there are fewer than 85,000 distinct CDR3 sequences, under 80% of which are singletons. V lost 4 bases, J lost 7 bases, and 14 bases lay in between. CDR3 size: 14 residues. Germline loops: CDR1 SGHTA, CDR2 FQGNSA. Sequencing input: sorted CD4+, CD8+, or CD8+CD57+ T cells (not recorded which) from PBMCs. The chain joins TRBV7-2 to TRBJ1-5; D uncertain. This TCR derives from a human donor with aplastic anemia. The CDR3 bases are TGTGCCAGCAGCTCGCACGGGATCCGGCAGCCCCAGCATTTT. Encoded protein: CASSSHGIRQPQHF.